This T cell receptor beta chain was identified in a study of neurological immune-mediated disorders. The CDR3 is 15 amino acids. V lost 4 bases and J lost 6; bases outside the gene matches: 3. From germline, CDR1 is SGHTA and CDR2 FQGNSA. This clonotype was seen repeatedly, ten times or more. TCRdb used MiXCR to reprocess the 5' RACE reads, holding one entry per CDR3 protein. Among about 53,000 distinct CDR3 sequences listed, around a sixth were seen once. This receptor was identified in a man aged 55 to 70 in good health. Sequenced: PBMCs. The rearrangement links TRBV7-2 to TRBJ2-1, with 13 bases fitting TRBD2. For the CDR3, the DNA is TGTGCCAGCAGCTATACTAGCGGGAGGGCCAATGAGCAGTTCTTC. Amino acids: CASSYTSGRANEQFF.